This passage covers 21 T cell receptor beta chains from one sample sequenced in a study of cytomegalovirus exposure and HLA in healthy donors. With 60 Vbeta and 13 Jbeta primers, the PCR was carried out. The protocol was immunoSEQ multiplex PCR, while the TCRdb copy is restricted to in-frame clones and leaves out a portion. In the table there are approximately 150,000 clones, around 78% of which are singletons. The sequenced sample consisted of PBMCs. Receptor source: a woman aged 40 to 50 in good health and CMV-seropositive.

V and J are TRBV7-2 and TRBJ1-5, with D hard to call. Germline V gives CDR1 SGHTA, CDR2 FQGNSA. V gave up 5 bases and J gave up 3 bases, with 11 bases separating them. The CDR3 runs 14 residues. The CDR3 protein is CASSPSTPNQPQHF. In nucleotides, the CDR3 is TGTGCCAGCAGCCCGAGTACGCCCAATCAGCCCCAGCATTTT. The variable domain in full, with the rest retrieved from reference TRBV7-2 and TRBJ1-5, is GAGVSQSPSNKVTEKGKDVELRCDPISGHTALYWYRQSLGQGLEFLIYFQGNSAPDKSGLPSDRFSAERTGGSVSTLTIQRTQQEDSAVYLCASSPSTPNQPQHFGDGTRLSIL.

The chain has TRBV5-1 and TRBJ2-5, with TRBD1 identical over 8 bases. The CDR3 length is 16 residues. Per germline, CDR1 SGHRS and CDR2 YFSETQ. V shed 3 bases and J 2 bases; nucleotides not matched to a gene: 9. The CDR3 spells CASSSTGGLAQETQYF. In DNA form, the CDR3 reads TGCGCCAGCAGCTCTACAGGGGGATTGGCGCAAGAGACCCAGTACTTC.

The rearrangement links TRBV6-5 to TRBJ2-2; the D gene is possibly TRBD1 (5 bases). Germline assignment: CDR1 MNHEY and CDR2 SVGAGI. With 5 bases removed from V and 4 bases from J, the gap between germline ends came to 11 bases. This CDR3 region has 14 residues. The CDR3 spells CASSEGHTTGELFF. In DNA form, the CDR3 reads TGTGCCAGCAGTGAAGGACATACCACCGGGGAGCTGTTTTTT.

The J gene is TRBJ2-7, the V gene TRBV5-6; D may be TRBD1 (5 bases). This CDR3 has 14 residues. V lost 4 bases and J lost 5, with 16 bases in between. The germline gives CDR1 SGHDT, CDR2 YYEEEE. CDR3: CASSRPGGQDEQYF. The CDR3 nucleotides are TGTGCCAGCAGCCGTCCCGGTGGACAAGACGAGCAGTACTTC.

The gene calls are TRBV19 and TRBJ1-1; 7 positions match TRBD1. This CDR3 has 15 amino acids. Trimming at V came to 6 bases and at J to 6 bases, leaving 13 bases not matched to a gene. Looked up from germline, CDR1 is LNHDA and CDR2 is SQIVND (reference sequence). CDR3 protein: CASRRGDSPGAEAFF. In nucleotides, the CDR3 is TGTGCCAGTAGGCGCGGGGACAGCCCGGGCGCTGAAGCTTTCTTT.

Comment on this clone: A junction end diverges from the germline sequence, so it may reflect a read error. CDR3 loop: CASSYQDSQLIF. Written as DNA, the CDR3 is TGTGCCAGCAGTTACCAGGACAGCCAGTTGATCTTT. The chain combines TRBV6-5 with TRBJ1-1; perhaps TRBD1 as D (6 bases). This CDR3 comprises 12 residues. Germline CDR1 reads MNHEY; CDR2 reads SVGAGI.

This rearrangement joins TRBV7-2 to TRBJ1-2; 9 bases are shared with TRBD1. CDR3 length: 15 amino acids. J gave up 12 bases and V 1 base, and 12 bases lay outside the gene matches. CDR1 and CDR2 from the germline V gene are SGHTA and FQGNSA. CDR3 sequence: CASSLGVRQGEANTF. DNA for the CDR3: TGTGCCAGCAGCTTAGGAGTACGACAGGGGGAAGCAAACACCTTC.

The chain is built from TRBV5-6 and TRBJ1-2, with TRBD1 identical over 9 bases. This CDR3 contains 15 residues. Germline CDR1 is SGHDT and CDR2 is YYEEEE. The V gene end was trimmed by 1 base and the J gene end by 4 bases; junction bases not matched to a gene: 5. Here the CDR3 DNA reads TGTGCCAGCAGCTTGTACGGACAGGGGAGCTATGGCTACACCTTC. This translates into CASSLYGQGSYGYTF.

The CDR3 nucleotides read TGTGCCAGTACCCCCCACAGGGTAACGAACACTGAAGCTTTCTTT. Encoded protein: CASTPHRVTNTEAFF. The chain links TRBV19 to TRBJ1-1; possibly TRBD1 for D (6 bases). V shed 7 bases and J shed 1 base, with 16 bases lying between them. Looked up from germline, CDR1 is LNHDA and CDR2 is SQIVND (reference sequence). The CDR3 is 15 amino acids.

The chain joins TRBV11-3 to TRBJ2-1; 7 bases agree with TRBD2. The V and J ends lost 3 bases and 4 bases, in that order; junction bases with no gene match: 6. The CDR3 covers 15 residues. The germline V gene encodes CDR1 SGHNT and CDR2 YENEEA. CDR3 sequence: CASSFDSGPYNEQFF. CDR3 coding DNA: TGTGCCAGCAGCTTCGATAGCGGGCCTTACAATGAGCAGTTCTTC.

The genes are TRBV7-9 and TRBJ2-5; 7 bases agree with TRBD1. The germline gives CDR1 SEHNR, CDR2 FQNEAQ (reference sequence). Trimming removed 5 bases from V and 5 bases from J; junction bases left unmatched: 2. CDR3 length equals 12 residues. In nucleotides, the CDR3 is TGTGCCAGCAGCGAACAGGGGGAGACCCAGTACTTC. Translated: CASSEQGETQYF.

The chain has TRBV12-5 and TRBJ2-1, with D uncertain. Deletions cut 7 bases from V and 4 bases from J, with 20 bases between. This CDR3 has 16 amino acids. Germline V CDR1 and CDR2: LGHNT, FRNRAP. The DNA for the CDR3 is TGTGCTAGTGCCAACCCCCAGCGTTCCTTATACAATGAGCAGTTCTTC. Residues: CASANPQRSLYNEQFF.

The chain joins TRBV6-6 to TRBJ2-1, with a possible D match to TRBD2 (5 bases). V was clipped by 7 bases and J by 5 bases, with 18 bases between them. This CDR3 is 15 amino acids long. Germline CDR1 and CDR2: MNHNY and SVGAGI (reference sequence). This chain's CDR3 is CASTNRAGVNNEQFF. The CDR3 nucleotides are TGTGCCAGCACCAACCGGGCGGGTGTCAACAATGAGCAGTTCTTC.

The chain combines TRBV30 with TRBJ1-1; D is ambiguous. Trimming cost V 4 bases and J 1 base, with 13 bases left between them. CDR1 is GTSNPN and CDR2 is SVGIG in the germline V gene (reference sequence). The CDR3 runs to 14 residues. The CDR3 here is CAWISRRGNTEAFF. The DNA of the CDR3 is TGTGCCTGGATCTCACGACGGGGGAACACTGAAGCTTTCTTT.

J is TRBJ2-7 and V is TRBV7-8; 9 nucleotides agree with TRBD1. The CDR3 has 16 amino acids. From germline, CDR1 is SGHVS and CDR2 FQNEAQ. Trimming cost V 2 bases and J 7 bases; bases outside gene matches: 12. CDR3 bases: TGTGCCAGCAGCTTATCTCCGACAGGGGGTATAGTTGAGCAGTACTTC. It encodes CASSLSPTGGIVEQYF.

The chain has TRBV10-3 and TRBJ1-5, with D uncertain. This CDR3 is built from 14 residues. Germline CDR1 reads ENHRY; CDR2 reads SYGVKD. V was pared by 3 bases and J by 3 bases, with 9 bases between. CDR3 sequence: CAISDQHPNQPQHF. The DNA of the CDR3 is TGTGCCATCAGTGATCAACACCCCAATCAGCCCCAGCATTTT.

The rearrangement links TRBV11-2 to TRBJ2-3; weak D call: TRBD2 (5 bases). V was cut by 2 bases and J by 2 bases, with 14 bases left in between. The CDR3 is made up of 16 amino acids. In germline, CDR1 is SGHAT, CDR2 FQNNGV. CDR3 amino acids: CASSLILDSPTDTQYF. Written as DNA, the CDR3 is TGTGCCAGCAGCTTAATCCTGGACTCTCCCACAGATACGCAGTATTTT.

The chain links TRBV7-9 to TRBJ2-3; D gene uncertain. V lost 4 bases and J 2 bases, leaving 4 bases between the germline ends. Germline V CDR1 and CDR2: SEHNR, FQNEAQ (reference sequence). This CDR3 is 12 amino acids long. CDR3 loop: CASSSVTDTQYF. Here the CDR3 DNA reads TGTGCCAGCAGCTCCGTCACAGATACGCAGTATTTT.

In its sample, this clone was seen once. The chain employs TRBV2 and TRBJ2-5; 11 bases match TRBD1. The CDR3 totals 13 residues. V shed 10 bases and J 3 bases; nucleotides not matched to a gene: 4. Germline CDR1 is SNHLY and CDR2 is FYNNEI. Here the CDR3 DNA reads TGTGCCACCCGGACAGGGGGCAAAGAGACCCAGTACTTC. Translated: CATRTGGKETQYF.

This clone was detected once. The chain couples TRBV2 to TRBJ2-1; 16 nucleotides line up with TRBD2. CDR3 length equals 21 residues. J lost 7 bases, V lost 5 bases, and 20 bases had no gene match. Per the germline V gene, CDR1 is SNHLY and CDR2 is FYNNEI. The CDR3 coding sequence is TGTGCCAGCAGTCCAACGCCGCCGGGACTAGCGGGAGGGTTGGGCAGGAATGAGCAGTTCTTC. As protein: CASSPTPPGLAGGLGRNEQFF.

The chain uses TRBV5-8 and TRBJ2-7, with 8 bases aligning to TRBD2. The CDR3 totals 13 residues. Germline V gives CDR1 SGHTS, CDR2 YDEGEE. V lost 3 bases to trimming and J lost 6 bases; unmatched junction nucleotides: 5. The DNA of the CDR3 is TGTGCCAGCAGCTCCGGGACTAGGTCCGAGCAGTACTTC. It codes for CASSSGTRSEQYF.